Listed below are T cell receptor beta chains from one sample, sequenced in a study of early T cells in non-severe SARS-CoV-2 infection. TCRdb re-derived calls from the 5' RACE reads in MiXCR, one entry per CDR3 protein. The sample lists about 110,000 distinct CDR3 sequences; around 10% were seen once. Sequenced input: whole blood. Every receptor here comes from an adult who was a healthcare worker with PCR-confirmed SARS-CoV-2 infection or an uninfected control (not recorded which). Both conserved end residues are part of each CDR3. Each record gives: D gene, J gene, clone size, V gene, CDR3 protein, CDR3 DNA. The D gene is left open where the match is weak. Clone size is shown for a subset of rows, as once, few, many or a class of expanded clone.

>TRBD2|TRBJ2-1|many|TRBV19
CASIQGSGNNEQFF
TGTGCCAGTATCCAGGGTAGCGGGAACAATGAGCAGTTCTTC
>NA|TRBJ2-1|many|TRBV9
CASSASGYSYNEQFF
TGTGCCAGCAGCGCCAGCGGTTACTCCTACAATGAGCAGTTCTTC
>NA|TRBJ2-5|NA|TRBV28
CASNRNRETQYF
TGTGCCAGCAACAGGAACCGCGAGACCCAGTACTTC
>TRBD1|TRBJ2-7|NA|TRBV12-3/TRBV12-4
CASNQGASDEQYF
TGTGCCAGCAACCAGGGGGCTAGCGACGAGCAGTACTTC
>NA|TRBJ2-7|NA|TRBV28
CASSLTGNKYF
TGTGCCAGCAGTCTAACGGGGAATAAGTACTTC
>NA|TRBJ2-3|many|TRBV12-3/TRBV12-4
CASSLKASDTQYF
TGTGCCAGCAGTTTAAAAGCCTCGGATACGCAGTATTTT
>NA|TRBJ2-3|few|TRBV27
CATASDPHTDTQYF
TGTGCCACAGCTAGCGACCCCCACACAGATACGCAGTATTTT
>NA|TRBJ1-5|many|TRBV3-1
CASSLGTLQPQQPQHF
TGTGCCAGCAGCCTTGGGACACTTCAGCCCCAACAGCCCCAGCATTTT
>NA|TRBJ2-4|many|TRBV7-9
CASSLLPLTPRDIQYF
TGTGCCAGCAGCTTATTGCCCCTGACTCCGAGGGACATTCAGTACTTC
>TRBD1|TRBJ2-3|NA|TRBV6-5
CANLSPGTGQPSTDTQYF
TGTGCCAACCTGAGCCCGGGGACAGGACAACCAAGCACAGATACGCAGTATTTT
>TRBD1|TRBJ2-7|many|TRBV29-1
CSVEDRVYEQYF
TGCAGCGTAGAGGACAGGGTATACGAGCAGTACTTC
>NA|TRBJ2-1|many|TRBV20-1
CSAIYEGAIHEQFF
TGCAGTGCTATTTATGAGGGAGCAATCCATGAGCAGTTCTTC
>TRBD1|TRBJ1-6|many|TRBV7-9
CASSERQGPNSPLHF
TGTGCCAGCAGCGAGAGACAGGGCCCTAATTCACCCCTCCACTTT
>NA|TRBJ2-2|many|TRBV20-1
CSARAEGQLTGELFF
TGCAGTGCTCGAGCCGAAGGACAGCTAACCGGGGAGCTGTTTTTT
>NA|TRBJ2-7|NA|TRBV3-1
CASSQDPPPVLEQYF
TGTGCCAGCAGCCAGGACCCCCCACCGGTTCTCGAGCAGTACTTC
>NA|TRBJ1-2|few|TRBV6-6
CATSPGTAQGYTF
TGTGCCACCAGCCCCGGGACGGCCCAGGGCTACACCTTC
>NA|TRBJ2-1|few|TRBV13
CASSSRTRAEQFF
TGTGCCAGCAGCTCCAGAACCAGGGCTGAGCAGTTCTTC
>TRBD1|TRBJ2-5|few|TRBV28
CASREPGQGQETQYF
TGTGCCAGCAGGGAGCCGGGACAGGGACAAGAGACCCAGTACTTC
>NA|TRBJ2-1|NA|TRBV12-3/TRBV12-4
CASSYRDFKFF
TGTGCCAGCAGCTACCGGGACTTCAAGTTCTTC
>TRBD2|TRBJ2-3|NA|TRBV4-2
CASSPLAGETDTQYF
TGTGCCAGCAGCCCACTAGCGGGAGAGACAGATACGCAGTATTTT
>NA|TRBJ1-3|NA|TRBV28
CASSLFRELGTIYF
TGTGCCAGCAGTTTATTCAGGGAGCTCGGCACCATATATTTT
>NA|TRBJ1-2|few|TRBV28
CASGSNYGYTF
TGTGCCAGCGGCTCTAACTATGGCTACACCTTC
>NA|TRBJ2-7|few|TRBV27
CASSRSHRGGGYEQYF
TGTGCCAGCAGTCGCTCCCACAGGGGCGGGGGCTACGAGCAGTACTTC
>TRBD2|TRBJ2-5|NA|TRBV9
CASTRGLAGFETQYF
TGTGCCAGCACACGAGGACTAGCGGGGTTTGAGACCCAGTACTTC
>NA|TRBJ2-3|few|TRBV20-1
CSANIAELPPDTQYF
TGCAGTGCTAATATAGCGGAGCTACCCCCGGATACGCAGTATTTT
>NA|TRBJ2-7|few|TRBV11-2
CASSLQRVYAYEQYF
TGTGCCAGCAGCTTACAGCGCGTTTACGCCTACGAGCAGTACTTC
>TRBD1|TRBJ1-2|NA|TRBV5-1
CASSSGTAIYGYTF
TGCGCCAGCAGCTCCGGGACAGCGATTTATGGCTACACCTTC
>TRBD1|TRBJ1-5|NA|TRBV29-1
CSVARDRDQPQHF
TGCAGCGTCGCCCGGGACAGGGATCAGCCCCAGCATTTT
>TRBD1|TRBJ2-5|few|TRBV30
CASAKPGGEETQYF
TGTGCCTCGGCTAAACCAGGGGGCGAAGAGACCCAGTACTTC